These T cell receptor beta chains were read from a single sample in a study of cytomegalovirus exposure and HLA in healthy donors. Data came from immunoSEQ multiplex PCR; TCRdb stores just in-frame clones and leaves some out. The sample holds tens of thousands of clones, roughly 80% seen once. Sequenced material: PBMCs. The origin of the receptors is a man aged 35-49 years in good health and CMV-seronegative. Both conserved end residues are part of each CDR3. A D gene is named only where the DNA matches it firmly. For some rows the clone size is stated as once, few or many, or as a class when expanded; others skip it.

NA | NA | TRBJ2-5 | TRBV18 | TGTGCCAGCTCAAGACAAGACAGTTCATATAACTTC | CASSRQDSSYNF
NA | TRBD1 | TRBJ1-1 | TRBV19 | TGTGCCAGTAGTACCCCCCGACAGGGGGATGGAAGGACTGAAGCTTTCTTT | CASSTPRQGDGRTEAFF
NA | TRBD2 | TRBJ2-7 | TRBV28 | TGTGCCAGCAGTCCCACTGTGGGTTCGGGGCTAGCGGGATGGTACGAGCAGTACTTC | CASSPTVGSGLAGWYEQYF
NA | TRBD1 | TRBJ1-4 | TRBV10-3 | TGTGCCATCAGGACAGGGGAGAATGAAAAACTGTTTTTT | CAIRTGENEKLFF
NA | NA | TRBJ1-1 | TRBV7-9 | TGTTCCAGCAGCCGCCGCCAAGAGGGCACTGAAGCTTTCTTT | CSSSRRQEGTEAFF
NA | TRBD1 | TRBJ1-1 | TRBV2 | TGTGCCAGCACCGGTGACAGGGTGGAAGCTTTCTTT | CASTGDRVEAFF
NA | NA | TRBJ2-4 | TRBV9 | TGTGCCAGCAGCGCGCAGGGAGCCAAAAACATTCAGTACTTC | CASSAQGAKNIQYF
once | TRBD1 | TRBJ1-1 | TRBV7-9 | TGTGCCAGCAGCCGGGGACAGATGAACACTGAAGCTTTCTTT | CASSRGQMNTEAFF
once | NA | TRBJ2-7 | TRBV10-2 | TGCGCCAGCAGTATCGACAGCACCTACGAGCAGTACTTC | CASSIDSTYEQYF
NA | TRBD2 | TRBJ2-1 | TRBV5-1 | TGCGCCAGCAGCTTGGCTAGTAGCGGGAGGGACCGGTACAATGAGCAGTTCTTC | CASSLASSGRDRYNEQFF
NA | NA | TRBJ2-7 | TRBV5-4 | TGTGCCAGCAGCTTCTTGGGCCAACCCTACGAGCAGTACTTC | CASSFLGQPYEQYF
NA | NA | TRBJ1-4 | TRBV7-9 | TGTGCCAGCAGCTTATCAGGTGAAAAACTGTTTTTT | CASSLSGEKLFF
NA | TRBD1 | TRBJ2-7 | TRBV7-9 | TGTGCCAGCAGCCCCAAGGGACAGACCTACGAGCAGTACTTC | CASSPKGQTYEQYF
NA | TRBD1 | TRBJ1-5 | TRBV7-2 | TGTGCCAGCAGCATGCGACAGGGGCTCGGTGGCCAGCCCCAGCATTTT | CASSMRQGLGGQPQHF
NA | NA | TRBJ1-5 | TRBV15 | TGTGCCACCAGCAGAGCCGATCAGCCCCAGCATTTT | CATSRADQPQHF
NA | TRBD1 | TRBJ1-2 | TRBV2 | TGTGCCAGCTTCACAGGGGGCGTGCTGGACTATGGCTACACCTTC | CASFTGGVLDYGYTF
NA | NA | TRBJ1-5 | TRBV28 | TGTGCCAGCAAGTCGGTTAATCAGCCCCAGCATTTT | CASKSVNQPQHF
NA | NA | TRBJ1-1 | TRBV7-9 | TGTGCCAGCAGCTTCACCCCGACAGGACTTAACACTGAAGCTTTCTTT | CASSFTPTGLNTEAFF
NA | TRBD1 | TRBJ2-7 | TRBV5-6 | TGTGCCAGCAGCTTGGACAGGGGAAGGACCTACGAGCAGTACTTC | CASSLDRGRTYEQYF
few | NA | TRBJ1-2 | TRBV5-5 | TGTGCCAGCAGCTTGGTGGTCGTCAGGGGTGGCTATGGCTACACCTTC | CASSLVVVRGGYGYTF
NA | TRBD2 | TRBJ2-2 | TRBV10-3 | TGTGCCATCAGTGCAACTAGCGGGGGGGCAGCCGGGGAGCTGTTTTTT | CAISATSGGAAGELFF
few | NA | TRBJ1-5 | TRBV2 | TGTGCCAGCAGTGAAGCCTCGCGGCCCCAGCATTTT | CASSEASRPQHF
NA | NA | TRBJ2-7 | TRBV7-9 | TGTGCCAGCAGCCCATCGCCTGACAGGTACGAGCAGTACTTC | CASSPSPDRYEQYF
NA | NA | TRBJ2-1 | TRBV29-1 | TGCAGCGTCGACAGAAAACAATGGGATGAGCAGTTCTTC | CSVDRKQWDEQFF
NA | TRBD2 | TRBJ2-1 | TRBV9 | TGTGCCAGCAGCGTATCGGGGGGAGCGGATCTCAATGAGCAGTTCTTC | CASSVSGGADLNEQFF
NA | NA | TRBJ1-5 | TRBV6-1 | TGTGCCAGCAGTGAAAGCCTCAATCAGCCCCAGCATTTT | CASSESLNQPQHF
NA | NA | TRBJ1-2 | TRBV7-9 | TGTGCCAGCAGCTTAGTTCGGGGAGGCTACACCTTC | CASSLVRGGYTF
NA | TRBD1 | TRBJ1-2 | TRBV28 | TGTGCCAGCGCGAGGGACAGCCGCTATGGCTACACCTTC | CASARDSRYGYTF
NA | TRBD2 | TRBJ2-6 | TRBV7-3 | TGTGCCAGCAGATCGAGCGGGACGGATTCTGGGGCCAACGTCCTGACTTTC | CASRSSGTDSGANVLTF
NA | TRBD2 | TRBJ2-1 | TRBV5-6 | TGTGCCAGCAGCTTGGTCGGACTAGCGGGAGGCGATGAGCAGTTCTTC | CASSLVGLAGGDEQFF
NA | NA | TRBJ2-7 | TRBV4-1 | TGCGCCAGCAGCCAACTCCGGAGTTCCTACGAGCAGTACTTC | CASSQLRSSYEQYF
NA | TRBD1 | TRBJ2-7 | TRBV2 | TGTGCCAGCAGTGGAGAGGGGGCATCCTACGAGCAGTACTTC | CASSGEGASYEQYF
few | TRBD1 | TRBJ2-7 | TRBV30 | TGTGCCTGGAGGAAGCCGACAGGGATGTACGAGCAGTACTTC | CAWRKPTGMYEQYF
NA | NA | TRBJ1-2 | TRBV28 | TGTGCCAGCAGTTTAGAAGCGTATGGCTACACCTTC | CASSLEAYGYTF
NA | TRBD1 | TRBJ1-1 | TRBV6-5 | TGTGCCAGCAGTTTAGGACAGGGCTCCACTGAAGCTTTCTTT | CASSLGQGSTEAFF
NA | NA | TRBJ1-4 | TRBV4-1 | TGCGCCAGCAGCCAAGCCCCCACCGGGCAGGGAAGGGGCGAAAAACTGTTTTTT | CASSQAPTGQGRGEKLFF
NA | NA | TRBJ1-2 | TRBV30 | TGTGCCTGGAGTGGAGGACAGAACTATGGCTACACCTTC | CAWSGGQNYGYTF
NA | NA | TRBJ2-1 | TRBV5-6 | TGTGCCAGCAGCTATGGGGCAAGCTCCTACAATGAGCAGTTCTTC | CASSYGASSYNEQFF
few | TRBD2 | TRBJ2-3 | TRBV28 | TGTGCCAGCAGTTTATATATCCACACTAGCGGGGGTAGCACAGATACGCAGTATTTT | CASSLYIHTSGGSTDTQYF
NA | TRBD1 | TRBJ2-3 | TRBV7-8 | TGTGCCAGCAGCCTCTCGACAGGGCAGTTGACAGATACGCAGTATTTT | CASSLSTGQLTDTQYF
few | NA | TRBJ1-1 | TRBV11-3 | TGTGCCAGCAGCTTAGTCCTCCGCACTGAAGCTTTCTTT | CASSLVLRTEAFF